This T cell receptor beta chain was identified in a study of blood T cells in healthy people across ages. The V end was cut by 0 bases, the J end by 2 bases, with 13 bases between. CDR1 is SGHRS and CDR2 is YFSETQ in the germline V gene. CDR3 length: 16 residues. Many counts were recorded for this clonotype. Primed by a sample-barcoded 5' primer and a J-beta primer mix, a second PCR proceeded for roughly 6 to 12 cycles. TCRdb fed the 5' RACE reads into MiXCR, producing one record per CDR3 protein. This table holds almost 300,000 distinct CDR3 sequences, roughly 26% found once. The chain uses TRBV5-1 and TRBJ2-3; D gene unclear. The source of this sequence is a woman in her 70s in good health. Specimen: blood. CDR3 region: CASSLGGRQTTDTQYF. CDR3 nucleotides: TGCGCCAGCAGCTTGGGGGGTCGGCAAACCACAGATACGCAGTATTTT.